This TCR beta chain was obtained from a study of shared clonotypes between healthy human individuals (dated by TCRdb to the early 2020s). About the full investigation: The cohort included three men and a couple of women between 18 and 49 years of age. To estimate repertoire size and how much clonotype sharing occurs between individuals, the study deeply sequenced the blood TCR repertoires of roughly 5 healthy adults. For each donor, CD4 naive and CD4 memory were each given three plates, CD8 naive was given two plates, and CD8 memory was given one plate. Per donor, leukapheresis produced somewhere between about 0.8 and 9.5 billion PBMCs. Libraries were prepared and TCR repertoires were sequenced by different laboratories using diverse techniques, in order to increase sequencing depth and limit assay-specific biases.

The donors were healthy, HIV-negative adults who had no recently reported acute infections or vaccinations. Only Caucasian adults living in Nashville, Tennessee, USA were represented among the donors. CD4+ T cells were enriched through magnetic negative selection, after which naive cells were positively selected on CD45RA and the remaining negative fraction served as the memory subset. Blood was obtained by leukapheresis, after which PBMCs were separated by Ficoll-Histopaque density gradient centrifugation and cryopreserved in liquid nitrogen vapor phase. Purity and quantity of every magnetically sorted T cell population were checked by analytical flow cytometry. Genomic DNA was isolated from every sorted fraction and measured by UV absorbance on a Nanodrop 2000c. For this clone: Its antigen specificity is not known. No clone much larger than this one lies a single base away; base qualities are absent. Other DNA sequences in this specimen translate into the identical CDR3.

CDR1 and CDR2 (SGHTA, FQGNSA) derive from the germline V gene. Compared with germline, V lacks 4 bases and J lacks 0 bases; bases without a gene match: 1. The CDR3 goes from the cysteine to the phenylalanine over 14 residues. The retained sequence is limited to the CDR3, 42 bases, with the frame set at the first base. TCR CDR3 regions were amplified from genomic DNA by multiplex PCR using the deep immunoSEQ assay. Genomic DNA extracted from each cell subset was distributed evenly over all wells of several immunoSEQ 96-well plates, and each plate served as one replicate. Each replicate PCR for sorted subsets received around 200 ng genomic DNA, equal to some 32,000 T cell genomes. Purified libraries were quantified with a Qubit 3.0 fluorometer, sized on a Bioanalyzer 2100, and re-quantified with the KAPA Library Quantification kit. Every immunoSEQ 96-well plate was sequenced on a dedicated single-read 150-cycle Illumina NextSeq 550 flow cell. In the authors' own workflow: Because only junctional sequences without quality scores were contained in the immunoSEQ output, filtering matching that applied to full-length reads could not be performed. To assign V/J genes and CDR3, sequences were annotated using PyIR, a Python wrapper for IgBLAST v1.9, with IMGT germline references. Reads were filtered out if the reads had weak V/J assignments (E-value above 1e-6), no CDR3, stop codons, out-of-frame junctions, or ambiguous translated residues. V3J clonotypes were defined as sequences sharing an identical inferred V gene, J gene, and CDR3 amino acid sequence. Percentage overlap between repertoires was computed as shared unique clonotypes divided by the size of the smaller repertoire. RTK rarefaction, the Chao1 estimator, and Recon v2.1 estimates of unobserved clonotypes were used to assess repertoire richness. Generation probabilities were computed with OLGA for all TCRbeta clonotypes obtained by the gDNA method from four donors. The source is immuneACCESS, and TCRdb retained only in-frame sequences with V and J called. Part of the clones is not carried over; for the studies checked, unresolved V genes explain less than half of this, and the remainder is unexplained. V and J calls plus clone size are reproduced from that table; the DNA served to infer D and trimming. This sample gives some 2,400,000 clones in total; approximately 94% of them show up just once. The ten largest make up 0.13% of the sample.

The paper's findings and limits, for the study overall: Higher generation probabilities were observed for clonotypes shared by all four sorted-subset donors than for non-shared clonotypes. Pairwise subsampling led to the expectation that sequencing depth would affect the degree of clonotype sharing among donors. Because the study included only a small number of donors, the genetic and exposure-history diversity represented was limited. Sampling was restricted to blood, and TCR repertoires in tissue are likely to differ from TCR repertoires in blood. Across a few donors, about 4.5% of naive CD4, roughly 3.3% of naive CD8, around 2.5% of memory CD4, and approximately 0.4% of memory CD8 clonotypes were shared. Naive subsets generally had larger estimated clonotype richness than memory subsets did. Even with the large sequencing depth, rarefaction of the sorted-subset datasets indicated that sequencing was incomplete.

Material: naive CD4+ T cells sorted from blood. The intended sense of this specimen's cell subset or site label: CD45RA+ positively selected. The chain couples TRBV7-2 to TRBJ1-1, with 8 junctional bases fitting TRBD1. The receptor was isolated from a man younger than 35 in good health. The CDR3 corresponds to CASSWGQVNTEAFF. The DNA sequence is TGTGCCAGCAGCTGGGGACAGGTGAACACTGAAGCTTTCTTT.